This T cell receptor beta chain came from a study of CD8+ T cells in alopecia areata. Turning to this clone: The sample holds other DNA sequences that translate to the same CDR3.

In each case, RNA was isolated and then reverse transcribed into cDNA as the sequencing template. Only in-frame clones appear in the TCRdb table, and some are missing; sequencing was by immunoSEQ multiplex PCR. The data hold 120,000 or so clones, with around 50% observed a single time. CDR3 size: 12 residues. CDR1 is MNHEY and CDR2 is SMNVEV in the germline V gene (reference sequence). V was shortened by 0 bases and J by 5 bases, with 2 bases between the two germline ends. Material for sequencing was NKG2D-low CD8+ T cells sorted from blood. The receptor was isolated from a human donor with alopecia areata. The chain joins TRBV27 to TRBJ2-1; no firm D call. The CDR3 spells CASSLSDNEQFF. CDR3 DNA sequence: TGTGCCAGCAGTTTATCGGACAATGAGCAGTTCTTC.